This TCR beta chain is from a study of blood T cell repertoires in COVID-19. Study details: PBMCs, B-cell-depleted T cells, or T cells provided the cDNA or gDNA that made up the material.

Authors' analysis steps: By means of reference gene primer amplification, nucleated cell counts were estimated. Assay used: immunoSEQ multiplex PCR; TCRdb lists only in-frame clones, some missing. The V and J calls and clone size come from that table; D and trimming were worked out from the DNA. The repertoire includes around 150,000 clones, roughly 88% of them detected once, and more than 7% sits in the top ten. This receptor was taken from a woman of 80 years or more with active or convalescent COVID-19. The sample taken for sequencing was peripheral blood.

DNA for the CDR3: TGTGCCAGCAGCTTAGCGGTCACAGATACGCAGTATTTT. The encoded protein is CASSLAVTDTQYF. This chain connects TRBV11-2 to TRBJ2-3; no clear D gene. This CDR3 contains 13 residues. Germline CDR1 reads SGHAT; CDR2 reads FQNNGV. V was cut by 1 base and J by 2 bases, with 4 bases left in between.